The 13 T cell receptor beta chains given below trace back to one sample, sequenced in a study of blood T cell repertoires in COVID-19. TCRdb's copy holds only in-frame clones and misses some; the assay was immunoSEQ multiplex PCR. The profile covers more than 100,000 clones, with 65% to 85% appearing a single time and under 4% taken by the ten largest. Sequenced material: PBMCs or T cells enriched from blood (not recorded which). Receptors were obtained from a woman in her 30s who had recovered from COVID-19.

The rearrangement uses TRBV15 and TRBJ1-1, with 8 bases matching TRBD1. The CDR3 has 15 residues. The V segment lost 1 base and the J segment 5 bases; nucleotides outside the gene matches: 6. The germline CDR1 and CDR2 sequences are LNHNV and YYDKDF (reference sequence). This CDR3 is CATSRVGNRGTEAFF. The CDR3 bases are TGTGCCACCAGCAGAGTGGGGAACAGGGGGACTGAAGCTTTCTTT.

This chain links TRBV5-1 with TRBJ1-1, with TRBD1 matching over 8 bases. Unmatched junction bases numbered 5, after V lost 0 bases and J lost 7 bases. The CDR3 runs to 14 residues. CDR1 is SGHRS and CDR2 is YFSETQ in the germline V gene. The CDR3 sequence: CASSLDRTGIEAFF. DNA for the CDR3: TGCGCCAGCAGCTTGGATAGGACAGGGATTGAAGCTTTCTTT.

This chain uses TRBV11-2 with TRBJ1-5, with D possibly matching TRBD1 (5 bases). Germline CDR1 and CDR2: SGHAT and FQNNGV. There are 18 residues in the CDR3. V dropped 0 bases and J dropped 1 base, with 16 bases sitting between them. This CDR3 reads CASSLDLSRGGSNQPQHF. DNA for the CDR3: TGTGCCAGCAGCTTAGATCTGAGTAGGGGAGGGAGCAATCAGCCCCAGCATTTT.

The chain couples TRBV3-1 (or the pseudogene TRBV3-2) to TRBJ2-2; 11 bases agree with TRBD2. Germline CDR1 reads LGHDT; CDR2 reads YNNKEL (reference sequence). V dropped 0 bases and J dropped 2; count of bases not matched to a gene: 2. CDR3 length equals 17 residues. The CDR3 DNA reads as TGTGCCAGCAGCCAAGATCGACTAGCGGGAAACACCGGGGAGCTGTTTTTT. Translated: CASSQDRLAGNTGELFF.

The chain has TRBV12-5 and TRBJ2-3, with TRBD2 matching over 14 bases. CDR1 is LGHNT and CDR2 is FRNRAP in the germline V gene. V was pared by 7 bases and J by 6 bases, with 24 bases of the junction left unmatched. The CDR3 spans 21 residues. CDR3 nucleotide sequence: TGTGCTAGTGCCAACCCAGGGACACCCACACCGGGACTAGCGGGAGTGGATACGCAGTATTTT. Translation gives CASANPGTPTPGLAGVDTQYF.

CDR3 nucleotide sequence: TGTGCCAGCAGCTTAGGACGGGTTTATCAGCCCCAGCATTTT. Translating it yields CASSLGRVYQPQHF. The rearrangement joins TRBV13 to TRBJ1-5; D remains unclear. Germline CDR1 and CDR2: PRHDT and FYEKMQ (reference sequence). The CDR3 length is 14 residues. V lost 0 bases and J lost 5, with 8 bases in between.

This chain uses TRBV3-1 (or the pseudogene TRBV3-2) with TRBJ2-7; the D is unclear. CDR1 and CDR2 from the germline V gene are LGHDT and YNNKEL (reference sequence). V lost 7 bases and J 1 base, leaving 14 bases between the germline ends. The CDR3 extends over 14 amino acids. The CDR3: CASTSKAGSYEQYF. The CDR3 DNA reads TGTGCCAGCACCTCCAAGGCAGGATCCTACGAGCAGTACTTC.

The chain employs TRBV30 and TRBJ2-5, with 11 nucleotides matching TRBD2. Germline V gives CDR1 GTSNPN, CDR2 SVGIG (reference sequence). Germline trimming cut 2 bases from V and 4 bases from J; bases unmatched to any gene: 6. CDR3 length: 15 amino acids. For the CDR3, the DNA is TGTGCCTGGAGTCCCGGGACTAGCGGAAGAGAGACCCAGTACTTC. This translates into CAWSPGTSGRETQYF.

The rearrangement links TRBV7-2 to TRBJ1-5; TRBD1 might be the D (6 bases). Trimming took off 5 bases at V and 5 bases at J, with 13 bases between the two ends. Looked up from germline, CDR1 is SGHTA and CDR2 is FQGNSA. The CDR3 has 14 amino acids. CDR3 in DNA: TGTGCCAGCAGCCCAGGGGTCGGAGATCAGCCCCAGCATTTT. Protein: CASSPGVGDQPQHF.

The rearrangement joins TRBV3-1 (or the pseudogene TRBV3-2) to TRBJ1-2; weak D call: TRBD1 (5 bases). The V and J ends lost 4 bases and 7 bases respectively, with 19 bases between them. The germline CDR1 and CDR2 sequences are LGHDT and YNNKEL (reference sequence). The CDR3 sequence is 15 residues long. The CDR3 DNA is TGTGCCAGCAGCCGGGCTGGGGGGATGATTAGTGGCTACACCTTC. Translated: CASSRAGGMISGYTF.

The chain links TRBV19 to TRBJ1-3; D is unclear. Germline V gene lookup returns CDR1 LNHDA and CDR2 SQIVND (reference sequence). The V end was cut by 0 bases, the J end by 4 bases, with 10 bases between. The CDR3 has 15 residues. The CDR3 spells CASSIEARGGNTIYF. The CDR3 nucleotides read TGTGCCAGTAGTATAGAGGCCCGGGGAGGAAACACCATATATTTT.

The V and J genes are TRBV7-2 and TRBJ2-1; 14 bases match TRBD2. Germline lookup yields CDR1 SGHTA and CDR2 FQGNSA. This CDR3 comprises 16 residues. The junction had 8 bases not matched to a gene; V was cut back by 5 bases and J by 8 bases. The CDR3 DNA is TGTGCCAGCAGCCTAGGGGGACTAGCGGGAGTTGATGAGCAGTTCTTC. It codes for CASSLGGLAGVDEQFF.

This rearrangement joins TRBV5-4 to TRBJ1-2; the match to TRBD1 covers 7 bases. V dropped 4 bases and J dropped 8; count of bases not matched to a gene: 8. CDR3 length: 13 amino acids. Germline V gene sequence: CDR1 SGHNT, CDR2 YYREEE (reference sequence). The CDR3 loop reads CASSQGQVYGYTF. DNA of the CDR3: TGTGCCAGCAGCCAAGGACAGGTGTACGGCTACACCTTC. Full variable domain (remainder filled in from reference TRBV5-4 and TRBJ1-2): ETGVTQSPTHLIKTRGQQVTLRCSSQSGHNTVSWYQQALGQGPQFIFQYYREEENGRGNFPPRFSGLQFPNYSSELNVNALELDDSALYLCASSQGQVYGYTFGSGTRLTVV.